One and the same sample provided the 9 T cell receptor beta chains below, sequenced in a study of cytomegalovirus exposure and HLA in healthy donors. Sequencing used immunoSEQ multiplex PCR; TCRdb keeps in-frame clones, though not all of them. The sample yields roughly 95,000 clones, 85% seen once. The sample was PBMCs. The receptors shown here come from a man aged 18 to 35 in good health and CMV-seropositive.

The chain couples TRBV7-9 to TRBJ2-7; 7 nucleotides line up with TRBD2. Germline loops: CDR1 SEHNR, CDR2 FQNEAQ (reference sequence). The trim removed 5 bases at V and 5 bases at J, leaving 6 bases unmatched. The CDR3 sequence is 13 residues long. CDR3 nucleotides: TGTGCCAGCAGCCCCCCGAGCGGGGACGAGCAGTACTTC. Encoded protein: CASSPPSGDEQYF. Based on the CDR3 plus reference TRBV7-9 and TRBJ2-7, the full variable domain is DTGVSQNPRHKITKRGQNVTFRCDPISEHNRLYWYRQTLGQGPEFLTYFQNEAQLEKSRLLSDRFSAERPKGSFSTLEIQRTEQGDSAMYLCASSPPSGDEQYFGPGTRLTVT.

This chain links TRBV30 with TRBJ1-1; 8 bases match TRBD1. This CDR3 is 13 amino acids long. V gave up 4 bases and J gave up 5 bases; unmatched junction bases: 6. Germline V gene sequence: CDR1 GTSNPN, CDR2 SVGIG (reference sequence). The CDR3 loop reads CAWTLTGGTEAFF. CDR3 bases: TGTGCCTGGACTCTAACAGGGGGGACTGAAGCTTTCTTT.

The gene calls are TRBV9 and TRBJ2-5; a weak D match, TRBD1 (6 bases). From germline, CDR1 is SGDLS and CDR2 YYNGEE. The CDR3 sequence is 15 residues long. V was pared by 6 bases and J by 5 bases, with 20 bases between. DNA of the CDR3: TGTGCCAGCACCCCTGGTGGGGGCTGGCAGGAGACCCAGTACTTC. Encoded protein: CASTPGGGWQETQYF.

The chain employs TRBV6-5 and TRBJ1-1; 7 nucleotides align to TRBD1. Germline lookup yields CDR1 MNHEY and CDR2 SVGAGI. After removal of 6 bases from V and 4 bases from J, the junction contained 5 bases not matched to a gene. The CDR3 covers 13 residues. In DNA, the CDR3 is TGTGCCAGCAGACAGGGGTGGTTCACTGAAGCTTTCTTT. It is translated as CASRQGWFTEAFF.

The chain employs TRBV19 and TRBJ2-5; D perhaps matches TRBD1 (7 bases). The CDR3 length is 14 residues. V lost 5 bases and J lost 5, with 15 bases in between. Per the germline V gene, CDR1 is LNHDA and CDR2 is SQIVND (reference sequence). CDR3 DNA: TGTGCCAGTAGTGCGGGACAGCTTTTGGAGACCCAGTACTTC. Amino acids: CASSAGQLLETQYF.

The chain is built from TRBV11-3 and TRBJ2-6; D call uncertain. V was shortened by 4 bases and J by 6 bases, with 4 bases between the two germline ends. Germline-derived CDR1 and CDR2 are SGHNT and YENEEA. The CDR3 has 12 residues. The DNA for the CDR3 is TGTGCCAGCAGCTACTTGGCCAACGTCCTGACTTTC. It specifies CASSYLANVLTF.

This clone was detected many times. The V call is TRBV4-2, the J call TRBJ1-1, with D possibly being TRBD1 (5 bases). V lost 1 base and J lost 5, with 11 bases in between. Germline V gene sequence: CDR1 LGHNA, CDR2 YNFKEQ. The CDR3 contains 14 residues. The CDR3 nucleotides are TGTGCCAGCAGCCAAGCGACAGAAAGGACTGAAGCTTTCTTT. It is translated as CASSQATERTEAFF.

This clone was counted a few times. The genes are TRBV5-1 and TRBJ2-2; TRBD2 aligns across 8 bases. V lost 4 bases, J lost 1 base, and 6 bases stayed unmatched. There are 16 residues in the CDR3. The germline CDR1 and CDR2 sequences are SGHRS and YFSETQ. Here the CDR3 reads CASSRGGALNTGELFF. The CDR3 DNA reads TGCGCCAGCAGCCGGGGGGGAGCATTGAACACCGGGGAGCTGTTTTTT.

The chain has TRBV21-1 and TRBJ1-1; TRBD1 is the table's D call, not checked against the DNA. TRBV21-1 is annotated as a pseudogene. The CDR3 has 12 amino acids. CDR3 amino acids: CASTPKDREAFF. CDR3 sequence (DNA): TGTGCCAGCACCCCAAAGGACAGGGAAGCTTTCTTT.